These 29 T cell receptor beta chains came from one sample sequenced in a study of shared clonotypes between healthy human individuals. The repertoire was sequenced with immunoSEQ multiplex PCR; TCRdb's copy has only in-frame clones and lacks some. The data show 1,100,000 or so clones, 75% to 85% seen once. Input material: memory CD4+ T cells from PBMCs. Subset reported: CD45RA-negative fraction. Source of these receptors: a man between 18 and 29 years old in good health. Some clones in this sample may be carry-over from other donors' samples.

The chain has TRBV6-1 and TRBJ1-5, with D unclear. V lost 3 bases and J 3 bases, leaving 15 bases between the germline ends. The CDR3 runs to 16 residues. Germline CDR1 reads MNHNS; CDR2 reads SASEGT. The CDR3 sequence is CASSEDDGRLNQPQHF. As DNA, the CDR3 is TGTGCCAGCAGTGAGGACGATGGCAGGCTCAATCAGCCCCAGCATTTT.

The rearrangement joins TRBV5-1 to TRBJ1-5, with D perhaps matching TRBD1 (5 bases). CDR1 is SGHRS and CDR2 is YFSETQ in the germline V gene. Trimming stripped 2 bases from V and 5 bases from J, with 11 bases between. CDR3 length: 14 residues. CDR3 DNA sequence: TGCGCCAGCAGCTTAATAGGGGAGGATCAGCCCCAGCATTTT. This codes for CASSLIGEDQPQHF.

This clone has only one observation. This chain uses TRBV7-8 with TRBJ2-5; TRBD1 is a possible D gene (6 bases). With 2 bases removed from V and 1 base from J, the gap between germline ends came to 11 bases. This CDR3 is built from 15 residues. In germline, CDR1 is SGHVS, CDR2 FQNEAQ. CDR3 amino acids: CASSLSRTVQETQYF. CDR3 coding DNA: TGTGCCAGCAGCTTATCGCGGACAGTCCAAGAGACCCAGTACTTC. Looking up the rest from reference TRBV7-8 and TRBJ2-5 gives the full variable domain: GAGVSQSPRYKVAKRGQDVALRCDPISGHVSLFWYQQALGQGPEFLTYFQNEAQLDKSGLPSDRFFAERPEGSVSTLKIQRTQQEDSAVYLCASSLSRTVQETQYFGPGTRLLVL.

The chain couples TRBV5-1 to TRBJ2-5, with 10 bases fitting TRBD2. V trimming: 7 bases; J trimming: 5 bases; junction bases outside the gene matches: 5. The CDR3 is 13 amino acids. In germline, CDR1 is SGHRS, CDR2 YFSETQ. This CDR3 is CASWGLALETQYF. The DNA of the CDR3 is TGCGCCAGCTGGGGACTAGCGTTGGAGACCCAGTACTTC. Full variable domain (missing parts from reference TRBV5-1 and TRBJ2-5): KAGVTQTPRYLIKTRGQQVTLSCSPISGHRSVSWYQQTPGQGLQFLFEYFSETQRNKGNFPGRFSGRQFSNSRSEMNVSTLELGDSALYLCASWGLALETQYFGPGTRLLVL.

The sample holds a few counts of this clone. This chain uses TRBV19 with TRBJ2-7; D not resolved. The CDR3 spans 9 residues. Germline V gene data show CDR1 as LNHDA and CDR2 as SQIVND (reference sequence). V was cut by 10 bases and J by 4 bases, with 5 bases left in between. CDR3 sequence reads: CATVYEQYF. Here the CDR3 DNA reads TGTGCCACCGTTTACGAGCAGTACTTC.

In the case of this clone: The sample contains more than one DNA sequence encoding this CDR3. The genes are TRBV5-1 and TRBJ2-7, with TRBD2 matching 8 bases. Germline lookup yields CDR1 SGHRS and CDR2 YFSETQ. After removal of 0 bases from V and 3 bases from J, the junction contained 5 bases not matched to a gene. The CDR3 contains 15 residues. DNA of the CDR3: TGCGCCAGCAGCTTGGGTTTAGCGGGGAACTACGAGCAGTACTTC. Residues: CASSLGLAGNYEQYF.

The chain joins TRBV18 to TRBJ1-2; no definite D call. CDR1 is KGHSH and CDR2 is LQKENI in the germline V gene. V was cut by 6 bases and J by 3 bases, with 17 bases left in between. This CDR3 comprises 15 residues. DNA for the CDR3: TGTGCCAGCTCCCCATTAGGCACGGGCGACTATGGCTACACCTTC. Translating gives CASSPLGTGDYGYTF.

CDR3 sequence (DNA): TGTGCCAGCAGCTCATTAGCGGGTTCCTACAATGAGCAGTTCTTC. This codes for CASSSLAGSYNEQFF. The V and J genes are TRBV5-4 and TRBJ2-1; 7 nucleotides match TRBD2. Germline V lookup: CDR1 SGHNT, CDR2 YYREEE (reference sequence). Germline trimming cut 3 bases from V and 1 base from J; bases unmatched to any gene: 4. This CDR3 has 15 residues. Full variable domain (remainder filled in from reference TRBV5-4 and TRBJ2-1): ETGVTQSPTHLIKTRGQQVTLRCSSQSGHNTVSWYQQALGQGPQFIFQYYREEENGRGNFPPRFSGLQFPNYSSELNVNALELDDSALYLCASSSLAGSYNEQFFGPGTRLTVL.

This clone has only one observation. The chain carries TRBV9 and TRBJ2-7; D perhaps matches TRBD1 (6 bases). The CDR3 covers 16 residues. The V gene's germline CDR1 is SGDLS and CDR2 YYNGEE. V was cut by 2 bases and J by 1 base, with 16 bases left in between. The CDR3 sequence is CASSVAPQGSSYEQYF. The CDR3 nucleotides are TGTGCCAGCAGCGTGGCGCCACAGGGCTCATCCTACGAGCAGTACTTC.

V gene TRBV4-3 combines with J gene TRBJ2-1, with 10 bases lining up with TRBD2. This CDR3 has 15 residues. Germline V gene sequence: CDR1 LGHNA, CDR2 YSLEER. J lost 3 bases, V lost 5 bases, and 4 bases had no gene match. The CDR3 region is CASSGKREGYNEQFF. CDR3 DNA sequence: TGCGCCAGCAGCGGAAAGCGGGAGGGCTACAATGAGCAGTTCTTC.

The V gene is TRBV19, the J gene TRBJ1-5; 7 nucleotides line up with TRBD1. Germline trimming cut 6 bases from V and 3 bases from J; bases unmatched to any gene: 2. Germline V CDR1 and CDR2: LNHDA, SQIVND (reference sequence). The CDR3 runs to 13 residues. CDR3 loop: CASRDRVNQPQHF. CDR3 DNA sequence: TGTGCCAGTAGAGACAGGGTCAATCAGCCCCAGCATTTT.

The V gene is TRBV7-9, the J gene TRBJ2-1; TRBD2 matches 14 bases. In germline, CDR1 is SEHNR, CDR2 FQNEAQ (reference sequence). With 4 bases clipped from V and 7 bases from J, the junction kept 9 bases outside the gene matches. The CDR3 totals 17 residues. CDR3 in DNA: TGTGCCAGCAGCTCTACCGGGACTAGCGGGAGTGGGAATGAGCAGTTCTTC. It specifies CASSSTGTSGSGNEQFF. The variable domain in full, with the rest retrieved from reference TRBV7-9 and TRBJ2-1, is DTGVSQNPRHKITKRGQNVTFRCDPISEHNRLYWYRQTLGQGPEFLTYFQNEAQLEKSRLLSDRFSAERPKGSFSTLEIQRTEQGDSAMYLCASSSTGTSGSGNEQFFGPGTRLTVL.

The genes are TRBV29-1 and TRBJ1-5; TRBD1 is a possible D gene (6 bases). The CDR3 has 14 residues. Germline lookup yields CDR1 SQVTM and CDR2 ANQGSEA. V lost 5 bases and J lost 0, with 11 bases in between. The chain's CDR3 is CSVYTGYSNQPQHF. The CDR3 bases are TGCAGCGTTTATACAGGGTATAGCAATCAGCCCCAGCATTTT. Full variable domain (outside the CDR3, taken from reference TRBV29-1 and TRBJ1-5): SAVISQKPSRDICQRGTSLTIQCQVDSQVTMMFWYRQQPGQSLTLIATANQGSEATYESGFVIDKFPISRPNLTFSTLTVSNMSPEDSSIYLCSVYTGYSNQPQHFGDGTRLSIL.

The chain has TRBV7-9 and TRBJ1-2, with 9 bases that match TRBD1. This CDR3 comprises 15 residues. Losses at the gene ends were 5 bases for V and 7 bases for J; bases not matched to a gene: 11. Looked up from germline, CDR1 is SEHNR and CDR2 is FQNEAQ (reference sequence). The DNA for the CDR3 is TGTGCCAGCAGCCATGGGGACAGGGATCGGACTGGCTACACCTTC. Amino acids: CASSHGDRDRTGYTF.

The chain links TRBV6-1 to TRBJ2-1; the match to TRBD1 covers 9 bases. The V and J ends lost 8 bases and 8 bases, in that order; junction bases with no gene match: 7. The CDR3 is 13 amino acids. Germline CDR1 reads MNHNS; CDR2 reads SASEGT. CDR3 loop: CASRKQGAHEQFF. The CDR3 DNA is TGTGCCAGCCGTAAACAGGGGGCGCATGAGCAGTTCTTC.

The rearrangement uses TRBV5-1 and TRBJ2-2; tentative D call: TRBD1 (6 bases). The germline V and J ends were trimmed by 4 bases and 0 bases, with 13 bases remaining between them. Looked up from germline, CDR1 is SGHRS and CDR2 is YFSETQ. The CDR3 has 16 residues. The CDR3 nucleotides are TGCGCCAGCAGCACTCCAGGGGCGTCGAACACCGGGGAGCTGTTTTTT. This encodes CASSTPGASNTGELFF.

Turning to this clone: The same CDR3 can be traced to other DNA sequences in this sample. The chain joins TRBV28 to TRBJ1-5, with 7 bases matching TRBD1. Germline CDR1 MDHEN, CDR2 SYDVKM. With V trimmed by 6 bases and J by 4 bases, 9 bases remained unmatched. The CDR3 runs to 15 residues. The CDR3 DNA follows: TGTGCCAGCAGCCCCCGGACAGGTTCTAATCAGCCCCAGCATTTT. This encodes CASSPRTGSNQPQHF. The entire variable domain, with the rest obtained from reference TRBV28 and TRBJ1-5, is as follows: DVKVTQSSRYLVKRTGEKVFLECVQDMDHENMFWYRQDPGLGLRLIYFSYDVKMKEKGDIPEGYSVSREKKERFSLILESASTNQTSMYLCASSPRTGSNQPQHFGDGTRLSIL.

The chain employs TRBV7-2 and TRBJ2-1; 7 bases agree with TRBD2. This CDR3 contains 14 residues. Germline CDR1 reads SGHTA; CDR2 reads FQGNSA. With V trimmed by 5 bases and J by 6 bases, 7 bases remained unmatched. The CDR3 DNA is TGTGCCAGCAGCATCCGACTAGCCCGCAATGAGCAGTTCTTC. Its translation: CASSIRLARNEQFF. Supplemented by reference TRBV7-2 and TRBJ2-1, the full variable domain reads GAGVSQSPSNKVTEKGKDVELRCDPISGHTALYWYRQSLGQGLEFLIYFQGNSAPDKSGLPSDRFSAERTGGSVSTLTIQRTQQEDSAVYLCASSIRLARNEQFFGPGTRLTVL.

The chain links TRBV14 to TRBJ2-3; 7 bases align to TRBD2. This CDR3 contains 15 residues. Trimming at V came to 5 bases and at J to 3 bases, leaving 8 bases not matched to a gene. Germline V gene data show CDR1 as SGHDN and CDR2 as FVKESK. This CDR3 reads CASSSGTTFTDTQYF. CDR3 nucleotides: TGTGCCAGCAGCTCCGGGACTACTTTTACAGATACGCAGTATTTT.

This clone was seen repeatedly, ten times or more. At one of its ends the junction is not consistent with the germline gene, which may arise from a read error. The gene calls are TRBV6-1 and TRBJ2-7; D perhaps matches TRBD2 (6 bases). Germline-derived CDR1 and CDR2 are MNHNS and SASEGT. CDR3 length: 10 amino acids. The CDR3 loop is CASRGMRDLF. The CDR3, as DNA: TGTGCCAGCAGGGGTATGCGGGACCTTTTC.

The CDR3 DNA reads TGTGCCAGCAGCTTGGGGCAAAATCAGCCCCAGCATTTT. Protein product: CASSLGQNQPQHF. This chain joins TRBV5-4 and TRBJ1-5; D is undetermined. Germline V lookup: CDR1 SGHNT, CDR2 YYREEE (reference sequence). Trimming took off 0 bases at V and 4 bases at J, with 5 bases between the two ends. CDR3 length: 13 amino acids. The complete variable domain, with remaining parts taken from reference TRBV5-4 and TRBJ1-5, reads ETGVTQSPTHLIKTRGQQVTLRCSSQSGHNTVSWYQQALGQGPQFIFQYYREEENGRGNFPPRFSGLQFPNYSSELNVNALELDDSALYLCASSLGQNQPQHFGDGTRLSIL.

The V gene is TRBV7-2, the J gene TRBJ2-7, with TRBD2 matching over 16 bases. Germline CDR1 SGHTA, CDR2 FQGNSA. V lost 2 bases, J lost 0 bases, and 4 bases stayed unmatched. CDR3 size: 18 residues. The CDR3 here is CASSLTGLAGGTSYEQYF. Here the CDR3 DNA reads TGTGCCAGCAGCTTAACGGGACTAGCGGGAGGGACCTCCTACGAGCAGTACTTC.

The chain combines TRBV20-1 with TRBJ2-5; unclear D gene. Trimming cost V 6 bases and J 5 bases, with 10 bases left between them. The CDR3 extends over 11 amino acids. Looked up from germline, CDR1 is DFQATT and CDR2 is SNEGSKA (reference sequence). CDR3 residues: CSAAEEETQYF. Here the CDR3 DNA reads TGCAGTGCGGCAGAGGAGGAGACCCAGTACTTC.

The chain carries TRBV29-1 and TRBJ2-1; no clear D gene. The CDR3 totals 14 residues. Trimming cost V 4 bases and J 8 bases, with 18 bases left between them. Germline V gene sequence: CDR1 SQVTM, CDR2 ANQGSEA. The CDR3 nucleotides are TGCAGCGTTGCGAGGCTTTCGGACGTGGATGAGCAGTTCTTC. Encoded protein: CSVARLSDVDEQFF.

This clone was recorded a few times. The chain couples TRBV19 to TRBJ2-7; D is unresolved. CDR1 LNHDA and CDR2 SQIVND come from the germline V gene (reference sequence). This CDR3 contains 14 residues. Trimming removed 7 bases at V and 1 base at J, with 14 bases between. CDR3 sequence reads: CASTNDPSSYEQYF. In DNA form, the CDR3 reads TGTGCCAGTACCAACGATCCGAGTTCCTACGAGCAGTACTTC.

This chain links TRBV2 with TRBJ2-7, with 7 bases that match TRBD1. This CDR3 region has 16 residues. CDR1 is SNHLY and CDR2 is FYNNEI in the germline V gene. The trim removed 3 bases at V and 5 bases at J, leaving 13 bases unmatched. The CDR3 protein is CASSEAPTGAGDEQYF. The CDR3 DNA reads TGTGCCAGCAGTGAGGCCCCTACAGGGGCCGGGGACGAGCAGTACTTC.

CDR3 sequence: CASSLEDSSSGNTIYF. The CDR3 DNA is TGTGCCAGCAGCTTGGAAGACAGCAGCTCTGGAAACACCATATATTTT. This chain uses TRBV5-5 with TRBJ1-3; TRBD1 is a possible D gene (5 bases). V was shortened by 0 bases and J by 0 bases, with 10 bases between the two germline ends. Germline CDR1 SGHKS, CDR2 YYEKEE (reference sequence). There are 16 residues in the CDR3.

The chain combines TRBV5-6 with TRBJ1-2; tentative D call: TRBD1 (6 bases). Per germline, CDR1 SGHDT and CDR2 YYEEEE. Trimming shortened V by 0 bases and J by 3 bases, and 12 bases separated the two germline ends. The CDR3 totals 15 residues. CDR3 nucleotide sequence: TGTGCCAGCAGCTTGGACCTGACAGGATACTATGGCTACACCTTC. It yields the protein CASSLDLTGYYGYTF.

V is TRBV11-3 and J is TRBJ2-3; D not resolved. The CDR3 consists of 15 residues. V lost 1 base and J lost 0, with 8 bases in between. In germline, CDR1 is SGHNT, CDR2 YENEEA. CDR3 DNA sequence: TGTGCCAGCAGCTTAGGGACCTCTAGCACAGATACGCAGTATTTT. It translates to CASSLGTSSTDTQYF.